Below are 27 T cell receptor beta chains sequenced from a single sample in a study of control samples from healthy donors and cancer patients. The method was immunoSEQ multiplex PCR; TCRdb's version includes in-frame clones alone and lacks a portion of them. The data hold tens of thousands of clones, with about 90% observed a single time. Sequencing used blood. The receptor source for this set is a woman between 50 and 59 years old in good health.

The gene calls are TRBV18 and TRBJ1-5; 11 bases line up with TRBD1. Germline V gene sequence: CDR1 KGHSH, CDR2 LQKENI. V trimming: 3 bases; J trimming: 4 bases; junction bases outside the gene matches: 5. CDR3 size: 16 residues. CDR3: CASSPGQGGNNQPQHF. The DNA for the CDR3 is TGTGCCAGCTCACCGGGACAGGGGGGAAATAATCAGCCCCAGCATTTT.

The DNA of the CDR3 is TGTGCCAGCAGCTCAGACAGGGTTAACTATGGCTACACCTTC. Translated, it gives CASSSDRVNYGYTF. The V gene is TRBV11-2, the J gene TRBJ1-2; 7 bases agree with TRBD1. V shed 4 bases and J 1 base; nucleotides not matched to a gene: 3. The CDR3 sequence is 14 residues long. Per the germline V gene, CDR1 is SGHAT and CDR2 is FQNNGV.

The V call is TRBV29-1, the J call TRBJ1-3; D not resolved. Germline-derived CDR1 and CDR2 are SQVTM and ANQGSEA. The CDR3 length is 13 residues. Trimming removed 6 bases from V and 0 bases from J, with 9 bases in between. The CDR3 sequence: CSVRWVSGNTIYF. CDR3 sequence (DNA): TGCAGCGTCCGCTGGGTCTCTGGAAACACCATATATTTT. Full variable domain (remainder filled in from reference TRBV29-1 and TRBJ1-3): SAVISQKPSRDICQRGTSLTIQCQVDSQVTMMFWYRQQPGQSLTLIATANQGSEATYESGFVIDKFPISRPNLTFSTLTVSNMSPEDSSIYLCSVRWVSGNTIYFGEGSWLTVV.

The V call is TRBV15, the J call TRBJ1-2, with 7 bases identical to TRBD1. V dropped 4 bases and J dropped 4; count of bases not matched to a gene: 3. This CDR3 is built from 13 residues. CDR1 and CDR2 (germline): LNHNV, YYDKDF (reference sequence). In DNA form, the CDR3 reads TGTGCCACCAGCACATGGGACAGCTATGGCTACACCTTC. It specifies CATSTWDSYGYTF.

The V and J genes are TRBV9 and TRBJ2-3, with unresolved D. The CDR3 runs 14 residues. Trimming pared 0 bases from V and 4 bases from J, leaving 9 bases between. Per the germline V gene, CDR1 is SGDLS and CDR2 is YYNGEE. CDR3 protein: CASSVGPVADTQYF. The CDR3 DNA reads as TGTGCCAGCAGCGTAGGCCCGGTGGCAGATACGCAGTATTTT.

V and J are TRBV11-2 and TRBJ1-1, with D perhaps matching TRBD1 (5 bases). Trimming stripped 5 bases from V and 1 base from J, with 11 bases between. Germline V CDR1 and CDR2: SGHAT, FQNNGV. This CDR3 contains 14 residues. The CDR3 nucleotides read TGTGCCAGCAGCCCATCGGGACGGAACACTGAAGCTTTCTTT. Translated: CASSPSGRNTEAFF.

CDR3 in amino acids: CASSAGFNEKLFF. In DNA, the CDR3 is TGTGCCAGTAGCGCGGGGTTTAATGAAAAACTGTTTTTT. The chain has TRBV19 and TRBJ1-4, with D unclear. Trimming took off 6 bases at V and 4 bases at J, with 9 bases between the two ends. The CDR3 length is 13 residues. The V gene's germline CDR1 is LNHDA and CDR2 SQIVND (reference sequence).

The rearrangement joins TRBV28 to TRBJ1-1, with a weak D call TRBD1 (5 bases). Germline V gene sequence: CDR1 MDHEN, CDR2 SYDVKM. Trimming pared 8 bases from V and 0 bases from J, leaving 19 bases between. The CDR3 spans 16 residues. The CDR3, as DNA: TGTGCCAGCGGGACGACGGGACGGGGGATGAACACTGAAGCTTTCTTT. Protein: CASGTTGRGMNTEAFF.

This chain links TRBV5-1 with TRBJ1-5, with 9 bases identical to TRBD1. In germline, CDR1 is SGHRS, CDR2 YFSETQ. Unmatched junction bases numbered 3, after V lost 0 bases and J lost 5 bases. The CDR3 is 15 amino acids. In DNA, the CDR3 is TGCGCCAGCAGCTTGGGGACAGGGGTTTATCAGCCCCAGCATTTT. It encodes CASSLGTGVYQPQHF.

The chain couples TRBV6-1 to TRBJ2-2; 14 nucleotides agree with TRBD2. The CDR3 runs 18 residues. J lost 7 bases, V lost 4 bases, and 11 bases had no gene match. The V gene's germline CDR1 is MNHNS and CDR2 SASEGT. The CDR3 protein is CASSAHRLAGGPDGELFF. The CDR3 bases are TGTGCCAGCAGTGCCCACAGACTAGCGGGAGGGCCAGACGGGGAGCTGTTTTTT.

The chain links TRBV15 to TRBJ2-5; D unclear. The CDR3 length is 12 residues. Deletions cut 1 base from V and 4 bases from J, with 4 bases between. In germline, CDR1 is LNHNV, CDR2 YYDKDF (reference sequence). The chain's CDR3 is CATSRGAETQYF. The CDR3 DNA sequence: TGTGCCACCAGCAGAGGGGCAGAGACCCAGTACTTC.

J is TRBJ1-2 and V is TRBV2; D unclear. Looked up from germline, CDR1 is SNHLY and CDR2 is FYNNEI. Trimming took off 5 bases at V and 0 bases at J, with 13 bases between the two ends. This CDR3 has 15 residues. In DNA, the CDR3 is TGTGCCAGCAGTTTGGGCCTCGCGGCTAACTATGGCTACACCTTC. Protein product: CASSLGLAANYGYTF.

This chain joins TRBV9 and TRBJ2-2, with 7 bases aligning to TRBD1. Germline V gene sequence: CDR1 SGDLS, CDR2 YYNGEE. The CDR3 length is 14 residues. V lost 2 bases, J lost 3 bases, and 1 base stayed unmatched. The CDR3 sequence is CASSVTGDTGELFF. CDR3 DNA sequence: TGTGCCAGCAGCGTTACAGGGGACACCGGGGAGCTGTTTTTT. The full variable domain, its missing parts supplied by reference TRBV9 and TRBJ2-2, is DSGVTQTPKHLITATGQRVTLRCSPRSGDLSVYWYQQSLDQGLQFLIQYYNGEERAKGNILERFSAQQFPDLHSELNLSSLELGDSALYFCASSVTGDTGELFFGEGSRLTVL.

J is TRBJ2-1 and V is TRBV18; 8 bases align to TRBD2. Germline CDR1 and CDR2: KGHSH and LQKENI. Trimming at V came to 6 bases and at J to 2 bases, leaving 6 bases not matched to a gene. The CDR3 contains 15 residues. The CDR3 region has the DNA TGTGCCAGCTCGCAGGGACTAGTTCCCTACAATGAGCAGTTCTTC. It translates to CASSQGLVPYNEQFF. The full variable domain, with the rest looked up from reference TRBV18 and TRBJ2-1, is NAGVMQNPRHLVRRRGQEARLRCSPMKGHSHVYWYRQLPEEGLKFMVYLQKENIIDESGMPKERFSAEFPKEGPSILRIQQVVRGDSAAYFCASSQGLVPYNEQFFGPGTRLTVL.

V usage is TRBV3-1 (or the pseudogene TRBV3-2) and J usage is TRBJ2-1, with 14 bases aligning to TRBD2. The germline V gene has CDR1 LGHDT and CDR2 YNNKEL (reference sequence). With V trimmed by 1 base and J by 5 bases, 1 base remained unmatched. The CDR3 covers 16 residues. The CDR3 sequence: CASSQGLAGGHNEQFF. CDR3 sequence (DNA): TGTGCCAGCAGCCAAGGACTAGCGGGAGGGCACAATGAGCAGTTCTTC.

The chain recombines TRBV14 with TRBJ2-5, with TRBD1 as a possible D gene (5 bases). CDR3 size: 17 residues. CDR1 is SGHDN, CDR2 FVKESK, per germline. The V and J ends lost 4 bases and 1 base respectively, with 19 bases between them. The CDR3 loop is CASSRVPTYRSQETQYF. CDR3 coding DNA: TGTGCCAGCAGCCGAGTCCCCACTTACAGGAGCCAAGAGACCCAGTACTTC.

The V call is TRBV3-1 (or the pseudogene TRBV3-2), the J call TRBJ1-6, with TRBD1 matching 11 bases. CDR1 LGHDT and CDR2 YNNKEL come from the germline V gene (reference sequence). The CDR3 length is 19 residues. V shed 4 bases and J 0 bases; nucleotides not matched to a gene: 8. CDR3 in DNA: TGTGCCAGCAGCCCATCCCCGGGACAGGGGGGCTCCTATAATTCACCCCTCCACTTT. It encodes CASSPSPGQGGSYNSPLHF.

This chain links TRBV4-2 with TRBJ2-2; TRBD1 might be the D (6 bases). V lost 4 bases and J lost 4, with 16 bases in between. The CDR3 sequence is 16 residues long. Germline CDR1 and CDR2: LGHNA and YNFKEQ. The CDR3 coding sequence is TGTGCCAGCAGCCCGACGACAGGTCGAGTCACCGGGGAGCTGTTTTTT. This translates into CASSPTTGRVTGELFF.

V gene TRBV28 combines with J gene TRBJ2-1; D possibly uses TRBD1 or TRBD2 (5 bases each). V was cut by 6 bases and J by 9 bases, with 18 bases left in between. The CDR3 is made up of 14 amino acids. Germline CDR1 and CDR2: MDHEN and SYDVKM. The CDR3 spells CASRAGTPSGEQFF. CDR3 sequence (DNA): TGTGCCAGCAGGGCCGGGACGCCAAGCGGTGAGCAGTTCTTC.

The chain employs TRBV6-5 and TRBJ1-1; D remains ambiguous. This CDR3 has 12 residues. Trimming cost V 6 bases and J 5 bases, with 10 bases left between them. The germline V gene encodes CDR1 MNHEY and CDR2 SVGAGI. The CDR3 bases are TGTGCCAGCAGGAGAGATTGGACTGAAGCTTTCTTT. Its translation is CASRRDWTEAFF.

The chain is built from TRBV28 and TRBJ2-1; 8 nucleotides align to TRBD2. Germline V CDR1 and CDR2: MDHEN, SYDVKM. The CDR3 extends over 16 amino acids. With 6 bases clipped from V and 7 bases from J, the junction kept 14 bases outside the gene matches. The CDR3 here is CASRTHSGIGLNEQFF. CDR3 bases: TGTGCCAGCAGAACACATAGCGGGATTGGTTTGAATGAGCAGTTCTTC.

This chain links TRBV27 with TRBJ2-3; 10 bases fit TRBD2. This CDR3 is 17 amino acids long. Looked up from germline, CDR1 is MNHEY and CDR2 is SMNVEV (reference sequence). V gave up 2 bases and J gave up 4 bases; unmatched junction bases: 9. CDR3 residues: CASSLLAGVVRADTQYF. CDR3 nucleotide sequence: TGTGCCAGCAGTTTACTAGCGGGAGTAGTAAGGGCAGATACGCAGTATTTT.

This chain joins TRBV3-1 (or the pseudogene TRBV3-2) and TRBJ2-1; a possible D gene is TRBD1 (6 bases). The CDR3 length is 18 residues. Germline loops: CDR1 LGHDT, CDR2 YNNKEL (reference sequence). The V end was cut by 3 bases, the J end by 4 bases, with 22 bases between. This CDR3 is CASSQEGFGGQGYNEQFF. The DNA for the CDR3 is TGTGCCAGCAGCCAGGAAGGGTTCGGCGGGCAGGGGTACAATGAGCAGTTCTTC.

This clone occurred once. The rearrangement joins TRBV7-8 to TRBJ2-5; 9 bases agree with TRBD2. This CDR3 region has 14 residues. Trimming took 5 bases from V and 5 from J; bases not matched to a gene: 6. Germline V gene lookup returns CDR1 SGHVS and CDR2 FQNEAQ. The CDR3: CASSRGRAKETQYF. CDR3 nucleotide sequence: TGTGCCAGCAGCCGCGGGAGGGCTAAGGAGACCCAGTACTTC.

V and J are TRBV29-1 and TRBJ2-3, with TRBD2 identical over 8 bases. The CDR3 has 15 amino acids. Germline-derived CDR1 and CDR2 are SQVTM and ANQGSEA. V shed 2 bases and J 8 bases; nucleotides not matched to a gene: 12. The CDR3 reads CSVESFSSGPTTQYF. CDR3 DNA: TGCAGCGTTGAATCATTTTCTAGCGGGCCCACTACGCAGTATTTT.

J is TRBJ2-1 and V is TRBV7-8; 9 nucleotides align to TRBD1. V was pared by 7 bases and J by 3 bases, with 13 bases of the junction left unmatched. The germline V gene has CDR1 SGHVS and CDR2 FQNEAQ. CDR3 length equals 17 residues. The DNA of the CDR3 is TGTGCCAGCATCTCTTCACCCTGGGACAGGGACTACAATGAGCAGTTCTTC. Protein sequence: CASISSPWDRDYNEQFF.

J is TRBJ1-5 and V is TRBV6-5, with D perhaps matching TRBD1 (5 bases). The CDR3 sequence is 14 residues long. The germline gives CDR1 MNHEY, CDR2 SVGAGI. Trimming removed 5 bases at V and 3 bases at J, with 11 bases between. The CDR3 reads CASSPQGANQPQHF. CDR3 coding DNA: TGTGCCAGCAGTCCTCAGGGTGCCAATCAGCCCCAGCATTTT.